These 17 T cell receptor beta chains were sequenced from one sample in a study of long-term antiretroviral therapy in people with HIV. Researchers report immunoSEQ v3.0 was run at survey level. Clones were read by immunoSEQ multiplex PCR, and TCRdb kept only the in-frame ones, dropping some. The sample lists about 35,000 clones, 60% to 75% occurring once. Sequences were derived from unsorted PBMCs, sampled 3 years after starting antiretroviral therapy. All receptors derive from a man aged 50 or older with HIV.

The rearrangement uses TRBV11-3 and TRBJ2-3; the D gene is possibly TRBD2 (6 bases). The length of the CDR3 is 14 residues. Germline V gene lookup returns CDR1 SGHNT and CDR2 YENEEA. The ends were cut back, 0 bases at V and 3 bases at J, with 7 bases in the middle. The CDR3 loop is CASSLDRGTDTQYF. DNA of the CDR3: TGTGCCAGCAGCTTAGATCGGGGGACAGATACGCAGTATTTT.

The V call is TRBV18, the J call TRBJ2-1, with 7 bases fitting TRBD2. Germline V gene sequence: CDR1 KGHSH, CDR2 LQKENI. This CDR3 has 15 residues. The V gene end was trimmed by 4 bases and the J gene end by 3 bases; junction bases not matched to a gene: 6. The CDR3 reads CASSLRTSDYNEQFF. CDR3 bases: TGTGCCAGCTCACTAAGGACTAGTGACTACAATGAGCAGTTCTTC.

The V call is TRBV11-2, the J call TRBJ2-4; TRBD2 matches 8 bases. The V gene end was trimmed by 4 bases and the J gene end by 1 base; junction bases not matched to a gene: 9. CDR3 length: 17 amino acids. Germline V CDR1 and CDR2: SGHAT, FQNNGV. The CDR3 region has the DNA TGTGCCAGCAGCTCCCGGGGGGGAGGGGTGGCCAAAAACATTCAGTACTTC. Residues: CASSSRGGGVAKNIQYF.

The chain links TRBV28 to TRBJ2-7, with 11 bases lining up with TRBD1. CDR3 length: 15 residues. CDR1 MDHEN and CDR2 SYDVKM come from the germline V gene. With V trimmed by 6 bases and J by 2 bases, 6 bases remained unmatched. Here the CDR3 DNA reads TGTGCCAGCAGCCAGGGGACAGGGGGACCCTACGAGCAGTACTTC. It encodes CASSQGTGGPYEQYF.

The chain recombines TRBV30 with TRBJ2-7; TRBD1 aligns across 7 bases. Germline-derived CDR1 and CDR2 are GTSNPN and SVGIG (reference sequence). The CDR3 extends over 17 amino acids. V lost 2 bases and J lost 3; bases outside the gene matches: 16. In DNA form, the CDR3 reads TGTGCCTGGAGTTCGAAGTTAGTGGGACAGAGCCTCTACGAGCAGTACTTC. It codes for CAWSSKLVGQSLYEQYF.

CDR3 bases: TGTGCCAGCAGCGAAATCCCGGTAGGAGGGCGGGAGTTCTTC. Translation: CASSEIPVGGREFF. The chain joins TRBV5-6 to TRBJ2-1, with D perhaps TRBD2 (6 bases). Germline CDR1 is SGHDT and CDR2 is YYEEEE. V lost 4 bases to trimming and J lost 14 bases, with 22 bases between them. This CDR3 spans 14 amino acids.

This chain joins TRBV30 and TRBJ2-5, with 14 bases identical to TRBD2. Looked up from germline, CDR1 is GTSNPN and CDR2 is SVGIG (reference sequence). V lost 7 bases to trimming and J lost 5 bases; unmatched junction nucleotides: 6. This CDR3 region has 14 residues. Here the CDR3 DNA reads TGTGCCTCCTGGACTAGCGGGAGGCGGGAGACCCAGTACTTC. It codes for CASWTSGRRETQYF.

The rearrangement joins TRBV4-3 to TRBJ1-3; a weak D match, TRBD1 (5 bases). The CDR3 runs to 15 residues. V was shortened by 4 bases and J by 0 bases, with 10 bases between the two germline ends. Per the germline V gene, CDR1 is LGHNA and CDR2 is YSLEER. CDR3 region: CASSRGSRSGNTIYF. The CDR3 DNA follows: TGCGCCAGCAGCCGGGGCAGTCGCTCTGGAAACACCATATATTTT.

V gene TRBV6-5 combines with J gene TRBJ2-1, with 9 bases identical to TRBD2. Germline loops: CDR1 MNHEY, CDR2 SVGAGI. The CDR3 totals 15 residues. J gave up 3 bases and V 5 bases, and 5 bases lay outside the gene matches. The CDR3 is CASSPTSGLYNEQFF. CDR3 in DNA: TGTGCCAGCAGTCCGACTAGCGGCCTCTACAATGAGCAGTTCTTC.

The chain has TRBV18 and TRBJ2-1; D remains ambiguous. The V end lost 3 bases, the J end lost 4 bases, and 7 bases lay between the germline ends. This CDR3 is built from 13 residues. CDR1 is KGHSH, CDR2 LQKENI, per germline. CDR3 sequence: CASSPDLYNEQFF. Here the CDR3 DNA reads TGTGCCAGCTCACCGGACCTTTACAATGAGCAGTTCTTC.

This clone was observed a few times. V usage is TRBV28 and J usage is TRBJ1-6; D may be TRBD1 (6 bases). This CDR3 has 15 amino acids. V dropped 3 bases and J dropped 7 bases, with 13 bases sitting between them. In germline, CDR1 is MDHEN, CDR2 SYDVKM. CDR3 in DNA: TGTGCCAGCAGTTTCTGGGGGGCGGGAAATTCACCCCTCCACTTT. Translating gives CASSFWGAGNSPLHF.

J is TRBJ2-7 and V is TRBV11-2; 9 bases line up with TRBD2. The CDR3 is made up of 18 amino acids. CDR1 and CDR2 (germline): SGHAT, FQNNGV. V shed 4 bases, J shed 0 bases, and the junction held 13 bases outside the gene matches. The CDR3 DNA sequence: TGTGCCAGCAGCTCTCGGAAAAGTAGCGGGGGCCACTCCTACGAGCAGTACTTC. This translates into CASSSRKSSGGHSYEQYF.

V is TRBV5-8 and J is TRBJ2-7; 9 nucleotides agree with TRBD1. Germline-derived CDR1 and CDR2 are SGHTS and YDEGEE. CDR3 size: 14 residues. The V gene end was trimmed by 4 bases and the J gene end by 5 bases; junction bases not matched to a gene: 7. CDR3 loop: CASSNRDREDEQYF. The CDR3 DNA reads TGTGCCAGCAGCAACCGGGACAGGGAGGACGAGCAGTACTTC.

This chain joins TRBV5-1 and TRBJ2-5, with 8 bases that match TRBD1. The CDR3 is 15 residues long. In germline, CDR1 is SGHRS, CDR2 YFSETQ. V shed 0 bases and J 5 bases; nucleotides not matched to a gene: 6. The CDR3 coding sequence is TGCGCCAGCAGCTTGGCCGGGACAGGAGAGGAGACCCAGTACTTC. Translating gives CASSLAGTGEETQYF. Based on the CDR3 plus reference TRBV5-1 and TRBJ2-5, the full variable domain is KAGVTQTPRYLIKTRGQQVTLSCSPISGHRSVSWYQQTPGQGLQFLFEYFSETQRNKGNFPGRFSGRQFSNSRSEMNVSTLELGDSALYLCASSLAGTGEETQYFGPGTRLLVL.

This chain uses TRBV6-6 with TRBJ1-5; 7 nucleotides line up with TRBD1. Germline loops: CDR1 MNHNY, CDR2 SVGAGI (reference sequence). CDR3 size: 14 residues. The V gene end was trimmed by 7 bases and the J gene end by 7 bases; junction bases not matched to a gene: 10. CDR3 protein: CASTNPRGRQPQHF. For the CDR3, the DNA is TGTGCCAGCACCAATCCCAGGGGGAGGCAGCCCCAGCATTTT.

This clone was detected only a few times. The chain joins TRBV7-9 to TRBJ1-4, with a possible D match to TRBD1 (6 bases). Germline V gene lookup returns CDR1 SEHNR and CDR2 FQNEAQ (reference sequence). This CDR3 comprises 15 residues. Trimming stripped 5 bases from V and 0 bases from J, with 10 bases between. CDR3: CASSPRTATNEKLFF. CDR3 sequence (DNA): TGTGCCAGCAGCCCACGGACAGCAACTAATGAAAAACTGTTTTTT.

In its sample, this clone was seen once. As DNA, the CDR3 is TGTGCCAGCAGCTTAGTGGCGAGCGGGAGATACAATGAGCAGTTCTTC. Translated: CASSLVASGRYNEQFF. This chain links TRBV7-9 with TRBJ2-1; 8 nucleotides match TRBD2. CDR1 SEHNR and CDR2 FQNEAQ come from the germline V gene (reference sequence). This CDR3 region has 16 residues. V shed 1 base, J shed 4 bases, and the junction held 6 bases outside the gene matches.